A selection of T cell receptor beta chains follows, all from one sample in a study of response to subunit inactivated influenza vaccine. TCRdb itself ran the RT-PCR reads through MiXCR, one entry per CDR3 protein. The sample holds 710,000 or so distinct CDR3 sequences, around a sixth seen once. Here the sequenced sample was PBMCs from blood, taken 12 days after vaccination. These receptors originate from a man over 45 who received an inactivated influenza vaccine. The CDR3 runs from the conserved cysteine through the conserved F or W. Each record gives: V gene, D gene, J gene, CDR3 protein. The D gene is left open where the match is weak.

V: TRBV12-3/TRBV12-4
D: TRBD1
J: TRBJ2-2
CDR3: CASTRDRLTNTGELFF

V: TRBV15
D: TRBD2
J: TRBJ2-3
CDR3: CATSASGRVGTDTQYF

V: TRBV7-6
D: TRBD2
J: TRBJ2-5
CDR3: CASSLGSGGAAETQYF

V: TRBV29-1
D: NA
J: TRBJ2-5
CDR3: CSVRSLFQETQYF

V: TRBV5-1
D: NA
J: TRBJ2-5
CDR3: CASSTHVLETQYF

V: TRBV5-1
D: NA
J: TRBJ1-4
CDR3: CASSYKGADEKLFF

V: TRBV12-3/TRBV12-4
D: TRBD1
J: TRBJ2-7
CDR3: CASRPGGSNEQYF

V: TRBV10-2
D: TRBD2
J: TRBJ2-1
CDR3: CASKGLAGASPRDNEQFF

V: TRBV28
D: NA
J: TRBJ2-7
CDR3: CASSFWNAHSYEQYF

V: TRBV28
D: TRBD1
J: TRBJ2-5
CDR3: CASSLDRSQETQYF

V: TRBV13
D: NA
J: TRBJ2-5
CDR3: CASSLALGREQETQYF

V: TRBV6-1
D: NA
J: TRBJ2-1
CDR3: CASSPQKTGPNEQFF

V: TRBV5-1
D: NA
J: TRBJ2-1
CDR3: CASSQTGLSGNEQFF

V: TRBV5-1
D: TRBD1
J: TRBJ1-2
CDR3: CASSHGQGGYGYTF

V: TRBV24-1
D: NA
J: TRBJ2-5
CDR3: CATSGRGAQETQYF

V: TRBV7-2
D: TRBD1
J: TRBJ1-2
CDR3: CASSLAGGGITLF

V: TRBV4-2
D: NA
J: TRBJ2-7
CDR3: CASSQAAREQYF

V: TRBV4-2
D: TRBD2
J: TRBJ2-1
CDR3: CASSPRHGTSMDEQFF

V: TRBV5-1
D: TRBD2
J: TRBJ2-1
CDR3: CASSLLAGGDNEQFF

V: TRBV5-1
D: TRBD2
J: TRBJ2-1
CDR3: CASRSGSGGGAYNEQFF

V: TRBV3-1
D: TRBD1
J: TRBJ2-5
CDR3: CASSRAGQGRETQYF

V: TRBV4-2
D: NA
J: TRBJ2-7
CDR3: CASSQESSGGIEQYF

V: TRBV11-2
D: TRBD1
J: TRBJ1-4
CDR3: CASSHGQGRNEKLFF

V: TRBV9
D: NA
J: TRBJ2-5
CDR3: CASSVAGRGQETQYF

V: TRBV7-2
D: TRBD2
J: TRBJ2-6
CDR3: CASSLASGGPSGANVLTF

V: TRBV20-1
D: TRBD2
J: TRBJ2-7
CDR3: CSAPPTGGRYYEQYF

V: TRBV4-3
D: NA
J: TRBJ2-3
CDR3: CASSPGLTDTDTQYF

V: TRBV11-2
D: TRBD2
J: TRBJ2-1
CDR3: CASSPSGGEQFF

V: TRBV12-3/TRBV12-4
D: NA
J: TRBJ1-4
CDR3: CASSLVSYEKLFF

V: TRBV6-1
D: NA
J: TRBJ2-2
CDR3: CASTPDRNTGELFF

V: TRBV6-2/TRBV6-3
D: TRBD1
J: TRBJ1-6
CDR3: CASSRSGQGNNSPLHF

V: TRBV10-3
D: NA
J: TRBJ2-5
CDR3: CAISESEGETQYF

V: TRBV24-1
D: TRBD1
J: TRBJ2-5
CDR3: CATSADRGRFGETQYF

V: TRBV5-1
D: TRBD2
J: TRBJ2-5
CDR3: CASSSGTSGRKETQYF

V: TRBV29-1
D: TRBD1
J: TRBJ2-5
CDR3: CSVARQGALETQYF

V: TRBV18
D: NA
J: TRBJ2-1
CDR3: CASSPGTQGSNEQFF